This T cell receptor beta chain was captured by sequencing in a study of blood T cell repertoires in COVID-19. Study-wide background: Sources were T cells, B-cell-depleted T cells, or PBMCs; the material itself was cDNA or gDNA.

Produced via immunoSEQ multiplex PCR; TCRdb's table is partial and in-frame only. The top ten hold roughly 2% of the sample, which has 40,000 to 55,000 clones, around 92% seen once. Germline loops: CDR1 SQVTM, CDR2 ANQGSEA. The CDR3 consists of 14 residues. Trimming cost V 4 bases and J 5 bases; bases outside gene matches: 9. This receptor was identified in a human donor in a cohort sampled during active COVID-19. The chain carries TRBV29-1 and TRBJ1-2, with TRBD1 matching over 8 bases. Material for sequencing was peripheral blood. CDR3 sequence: CSVAPTGAGYGYTF. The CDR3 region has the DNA TGCAGCGTTGCCCCGACAGGGGCAGGGTATGGCTACACCTTC. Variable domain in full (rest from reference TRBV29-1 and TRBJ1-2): SAVISQKPSRDICQRGTSLTIQCQVDSQVTMMFWYRQQPGQSLTLIATANQGSEATYESGFVIDKFPISRPNLTFSTLTVSNMSPEDSSIYLCSVAPTGAGYGYTFGSGTRLTVV.